What follows are 22 T cell receptor beta chains derived from one specimen sequenced in a study of blood T cell repertoires in COVID-19. Profiling relied on immunoSEQ multiplex PCR, and the TCRdb table lists in-frame clones only, not all of them. The table includes around 100,000 clones, about 85% detected once. The sequenced material came from peripheral blood. The receptors stem from a man in his forties with acute or convalescent COVID-19.

The genes are TRBV7-2 and TRBJ2-1; 8 bases fit TRBD2. Germline lookup yields CDR1 SGHTA and CDR2 FQGNSA. V dropped 0 bases and J dropped 9; count of bases not matched to a gene: 10. The length of the CDR3 is 16 residues. CDR3 sequence reads: CASSLAPGLVAGEQFF. The CDR3 nucleotides are TGTGCCAGCAGCTTAGCGCCGGGACTAGTCGCCGGTGAGCAGTTCTTC.

This chain joins TRBV3-1 (or the pseudogene TRBV3-2) and TRBJ2-1; no firm D call. Germline-derived CDR1 and CDR2 are LGHDT and YNNKEL (reference sequence). The CDR3 loop spans 13 amino acids. Trimming removed 0 bases at V and 6 bases at J, with 6 bases between. This chain's CDR3 is CASSQDRGNEQFF. In DNA, the CDR3 is TGTGCCAGCAGCCAAGATCGAGGCAATGAGCAGTTCTTC.

The rearrangement uses TRBV7-9 and TRBJ2-7; D possibly corresponds to TRBD1 (6 bases). The CDR3 loop spans 13 amino acids. V shed 4 bases and J shed 5 bases, with 12 bases lying between them. The V gene's germline CDR1 is SEHNR and CDR2 FQNEAQ (reference sequence). CDR3 in DNA: TGTGCCAGCAGCTCCCGCAGGGGCCACGAGCAGTACTTC. Amino acids: CASSSRRGHEQYF. Full variable domain (outside the CDR3, taken from reference TRBV7-9 and TRBJ2-7): DTGVSQNPRHKITKRGQNVTFRCDPISEHNRLYWYRQTLGQGPEFLTYFQNEAQLEKSRLLSDRFSAERPKGSFSTLEIQRTEQGDSAMYLCASSSRRGHEQYFGPGTRLTVT.

The chain's CDR3 is CASSVRGPSFSEAFF. The DNA of the CDR3 is TGTGCCAGCAGCGTCAGGGGGCCCAGTTTCTCTGAAGCTTTCTTT. This rearrangement joins TRBV6-5 to TRBJ1-1; 8 bases agree with TRBD1. Germline assignment: CDR1 MNHEY and CDR2 SVGAGI. The V gene end was trimmed by 6 bases and the J gene end by 6 bases; junction bases not matched to a gene: 12. This CDR3 is 15 amino acids long.

The chain links TRBV5-1 to TRBJ2-7; 9 bases are shared with TRBD2. V dropped 5 bases and J dropped 0; count of bases not matched to a gene: 3. Germline values: CDR1 SGHRS, CDR2 YFSETQ. The CDR3 extends over 14 amino acids. In nucleotides, the CDR3 is TGCGCCAGCAGTTTAGCGGGGGACTCCTACGAGCAGTACTTC. As protein: CASSLAGDSYEQYF.

This chain connects TRBV7-2 to TRBJ2-3; D is possibly TRBD2 (6 bases). The CDR3 extends over 15 amino acids. Trimming pared 1 base from V and 4 bases from J, leaving 12 bases between. Germline lookup yields CDR1 SGHTA and CDR2 FQGNSA. DNA of the CDR3: TGTGCCAGCAGCTTAGGCGGGGTGGCGGCAGATACGCAGTATTTT. This encodes CASSLGGVAADTQYF.

V and J are TRBV12-3 or TRBV12-4 and TRBJ1-1, with D possibly matching TRBD1 (6 bases). The CDR3 extends over 13 amino acids. Trimming cost V 7 bases and J 11 bases, with 20 bases left between them. CDR3 sequence reads: CASTKTQGTFAFF. The CDR3 nucleotides are TGTGCCAGCACCAAAACACAGGGTACCTTTGCTTTCTTT.

This sequence joins TRBV28 and TRBJ1-5, with D possibly matching TRBD1 (5 bases). CDR1 and CDR2 from the germline V gene are MDHEN and SYDVKM. The CDR3 is 16 amino acids. V was trimmed by 7 bases and J by 0 bases, leaving 16 bases between them. The CDR3 spells CASTLPRASSNQPQHF. The CDR3 DNA reads TGTGCCAGCACCCTTCCCAGGGCATCTAGCAATCAGCCCCAGCATTTT. Variable domain in full (rest from reference TRBV28 and TRBJ1-5): DVKVTQSSRYLVKRTGEKVFLECVQDMDHENMFWYRQDPGLGLRLIYFSYDVKMKEKGDIPEGYSVSREKKERFSLILESASTNQTSMYLCASTLPRASSNQPQHFGDGTRLSIL.

The chain employs TRBV4-2 and TRBJ2-5, with a possible D match to TRBD2 (5 bases). The CDR3 is made up of 16 amino acids. Trimming removed 4 bases from V and 0 bases from J, with 15 bases in between. Germline V gene data show CDR1 as LGHNA and CDR2 as YNFKEQ. CDR3: CASSPPGSGHQETQYF. The CDR3 DNA follows: TGTGCCAGCAGCCCCCCGGGATCGGGTCACCAAGAGACCCAGTACTTC.

J is TRBJ2-6 and V is TRBV5-1; D call uncertain. Germline V CDR1 and CDR2: SGHRS, YFSETQ. The CDR3 runs 18 residues. Trimming took 0 bases from V and 2 from J, leaving 15 bases between them. The CDR3, as DNA: TGCGCCAGCAGCTTGGCCGAGATCTCGCTAGCTGGGGCCAACGTCCTGACTTTC. It is translated as CASSLAEISLAGANVLTF.

The gene calls are TRBV7-2 and TRBJ1-1, with D maybe TRBD1 (6 bases). CDR3 length equals 14 residues. Germline V CDR1 and CDR2: SGHTA, FQGNSA. Between the trimmed V and J ends, which lost 5 bases and 5 bases, there was a span of 15 bases. The CDR3 sequence: CASSLGGRRTEAFF. Here the CDR3 DNA reads TGTGCCAGCAGCCTCGGGGGGCGAAGGACTGAAGCTTTCTTT.

Comments on this clone: Other DNA sequences in the same sample also yield this CDR3. The gene calls are TRBV7-2 and TRBJ2-2; D not certain. Trimming pared 3 bases from V and 11 bases from J, leaving 13 bases between. The CDR3 runs 13 residues. Germline V lookup: CDR1 SGHTA, CDR2 FQGNSA. The CDR3 sequence: CASSFRNGGELFF. The CDR3 region has the DNA TGTGCCAGCAGCTTCCGTAACGGCGGAGAGCTGTTTTTT.

This chain connects TRBV6-5 to TRBJ1-1; 9 bases are a match to TRBD1. CDR3 length: 13 amino acids. Germline loops: CDR1 MNHEY, CDR2 SVGAGI. V was clipped by 6 bases and J by 6 bases; unmatched bases: 5. The CDR3 loop is CASRGTGGAEAFF. The CDR3 bases are TGTGCCAGCAGAGGTACAGGGGGCGCTGAAGCTTTCTTT.

The rearrangement joins TRBV6-1 to TRBJ1-5, with a possible D match to TRBD1 (5 bases). Germline CDR1 reads MNHNS; CDR2 reads SASEGT. This CDR3 is built from 16 residues. Deletions cut 2 bases from V and 2 bases from J, with 13 bases between. The CDR3 is CASSERSQGGNQPQHF. The CDR3 DNA reads TGTGCCAGCAGTGAACGTTCCCAGGGCGGCAATCAGCCCCAGCATTTT.

The chain combines TRBV6-5 with TRBJ2-1; 8 nucleotides align to TRBD1. Per the germline V gene, CDR1 is MNHEY and CDR2 is SVGAGI. J lost 10 bases, V lost 11 bases, and 7 bases had no gene match. The CDR3 runs to 11 residues. The CDR3 sequence: CACLQGEEQFF. CDR3 nucleotide sequence: TGTGCCTGCCTACAGGGGGAGGAGCAGTTCTTC.

J is TRBJ1-5 and V is TRBV10-3; 7 positions agree with TRBD1. V dropped 3 bases and J dropped 3; count of bases not matched to a gene: 8. CDR1 ENHRY and CDR2 SYGVKD come from the germline V gene. The CDR3 has 16 amino acids. CDR3: CAISDLPDRPNQPQHF. As DNA, the CDR3 is TGTGCCATCAGTGATCTCCCGGACAGGCCCAATCAGCCCCAGCATTTT.

V is TRBV6-2 or TRBV6-3 and J is TRBJ2-1; 9 bases line up with TRBD2. The CDR3 sequence is 14 residues long. Looked up from germline, CDR1 is MNHEY and CDR2 is SVGEGT. The trim removed 5 bases at V and 7 bases at J, leaving 6 bases unmatched. In DNA, the CDR3 is TGTGCCAGCAGTCTAGCGGGGTTTAGAAATGAGCAGTTCTTC. This translates into CASSLAGFRNEQFF.

The chain uses TRBV28 and TRBJ2-1, with 13 bases lining up with TRBD2. The CDR3 is 19 residues long. J gave up 9 bases and V 3 bases, and 17 bases lay outside the gene matches. Germline V gives CDR1 MDHEN, CDR2 SYDVKM. CDR3 protein: CASSFPEGQGRLAGGEQFF. CDR3 nucleotides: TGTGCCAGCAGTTTTCCGGAGGGGCAGGGACGACTAGCGGGAGGTGAGCAGTTCTTC.

The J gene is TRBJ2-7, the V gene TRBV7-2, with unresolved D. V dropped 4 bases and J dropped 3 bases, with 7 bases sitting between them. The CDR3 sequence is 12 residues long. In germline, CDR1 is SGHTA, CDR2 FQGNSA. CDR3: CASSSLFYEQYF. The CDR3 DNA reads TGTGCCAGCAGCTCCCTATTCTACGAGCAGTACTTC.

This clone was detected only a few times. The J gene is TRBJ2-3, the V gene TRBV21-1; the DNA was not used to check the table's D call, TRBD1. TRBV21-1 is flagged as a pseudogene. CDR3 length: 18 residues. CDR3 sequence: CASKGQGGSTVYTDTQYF. For the CDR3, the DNA is TGTGCCAGCAAGGGGCAGGGTGGATCGACGGTGTACACAGATACGCAGTATTTT.

The gene calls are TRBV9 and TRBJ2-1; the match to TRBD2 covers 9 bases. V lost 3 bases to trimming and J lost 7 bases; unmatched junction nucleotides: 8. CDR1 is SGDLS and CDR2 is YYNGEE in the germline V gene. The CDR3 runs 15 residues. The CDR3: CASSAHSGSRNEQFF. CDR3 DNA sequence: TGTGCCAGCAGCGCGCATAGCGGGAGTCGGAATGAGCAGTTCTTC.

The rearrangement links TRBV10-3 to TRBJ1-2; 11 nucleotides line up with TRBD1. CDR1 and CDR2 from the germline V gene are ENHRY and SYGVKD. V lost 6 bases to trimming and J lost 5 bases; unmatched junction nucleotides: 14. CDR3 size: 17 residues. Here the CDR3 reads CAIRGGQGAYQDYGYTF. CDR3 bases: TGTGCCATCAGGGGAGGACAGGGGGCCTACCAGGATTATGGCTACACCTTC.